The 13 T cell receptor beta chains below were found in one sample sequenced in a study of control samples from healthy donors and cancer patients. The method was immunoSEQ multiplex PCR; TCRdb's version includes in-frame clones alone and lacks a portion of them. The sample consists of roughly 120,000 clones, about 93% of them appearing once. Sequencing used blood. These receptors came from a man aged 25-45 years in good health.

The chain joins TRBV21-1 to TRBJ1-4; the listed D gene, TRBD1, was not tested against the DNA. TRBV21-1 represents a pseudogene. This CDR3 is built from 16 residues. CDR3 DNA sequence: TGTGCCAGCAGCAAAGGGGGCGGCAGGGCTGATGAAAAACTGTTTTTT. Residues: CASSKGGGRADEKLFF.

V usage is TRBV10-3 and J usage is TRBJ1-5; the D is unclear. The V end lost 5 bases, the J end lost 4 bases, and 15 bases lay between the germline ends. Germline CDR1 is ENHRY and CDR2 is SYGVKD. CDR3 size: 15 residues. The chain's CDR3 is CAISPSTVRNQPQHF. Written as DNA, the CDR3 is TGTGCCATCAGTCCGTCGACGGTACGAAATCAGCCCCAGCATTTT.

The rearrangement uses TRBV30 and TRBJ2-2, with 11 positions matching TRBD2. The CDR3 length is 15 residues. The J segment lost 0 bases and the V segment lost 7 bases, leaving 4 bases of the junction unmatched. The V gene's germline CDR1 is GTSNPN and CDR2 SVGIG (reference sequence). The CDR3 spells CALGTSGPNTGELFF. The CDR3 DNA reads as TGTGCCTTGGGGACTAGCGGACCGAACACCGGGGAGCTGTTTTTT.

V is TRBV19 and J is TRBJ1-1, with D hard to call. This CDR3 is 15 amino acids long. The germline gives CDR1 LNHDA, CDR2 SQIVND (reference sequence). V was shortened by 3 bases and J by 1 base, with 12 bases between the two germline ends. The CDR3 region has the DNA TGTGCCAGTAGTATCGGGTTGTGGGGGAACACTGAAGCTTTCTTT. Translating it yields CASSIGLWGNTEAFF.

V is TRBV5-6 and J is TRBJ2-2, with 9 nucleotides matching TRBD1. V dropped 0 bases and J dropped 2; count of bases not matched to a gene: 8. Germline V gene lookup returns CDR1 SGHDT and CDR2 YYEEEE. The CDR3 consists of 18 residues. The chain's CDR3 is CASSLGPGQGVNTGELFF. CDR3 sequence (DNA): TGTGCCAGCAGCTTGGGACCGGGACAGGGAGTTAACACCGGGGAGCTGTTTTTT.

There are a few counts of this clone. CDR3 nucleotides: TGTGCCACCAGTGATTTGCGGCAGGACTATGGCTACACCTTC. Translation: CATSDLRQDYGYTF. The chain joins TRBV24-1 to TRBJ1-2, with no clear D. The CDR3 runs 14 residues. The germline V gene has CDR1 KGHDR and CDR2 SFDVKD. V was cut by 0 bases and J by 3 bases, with 7 bases left in between.

The V call is TRBV4-2, the J call TRBJ1-2, with 9 positions matching TRBD1. There are 14 residues in the CDR3. Losses at the gene ends were 4 bases for V and 6 bases for J; bases not matched to a gene: 6. The germline CDR1 and CDR2 sequences are LGHNA and YNFKEQ. In DNA, the CDR3 is TGTGCCAGCAGCCCCCGGGACAGGGTTCATGGCTACACCTTC. It codes for CASSPRDRVHGYTF.

The CDR3 loop is CASSASGTGVLSDTQYF. The DNA of the CDR3 is TGTGCCAGCAGCGCCTCCGGGACAGGGGTTTTGTCAGATACGCAGTATTTT. The rearrangement links TRBV9 to TRBJ2-3; 10 nucleotides agree with TRBD1. This CDR3 is 17 amino acids long. Per the germline V gene, CDR1 is SGDLS and CDR2 is YYNGEE. With 3 bases clipped from V and 4 bases from J, the junction kept 11 bases outside the gene matches.

This clone was counted once. V gene TRBV24-1 combines with J gene TRBJ1-2; D uncertain. Per the germline V gene, CDR1 is KGHDR and CDR2 is SFDVKD. Trimming left V 3 bases short and J 3 bases short, with 10 bases between. The CDR3 loop spans 14 amino acids. The CDR3 is CATSDDGEDYGYTF. The DNA of the CDR3 is TGTGCCACCAGTGATGACGGGGAAGACTATGGCTACACCTTC.

CDR3 region: CASSGEGRYINTGELFF. The CDR3 region has the DNA TGTGCCAGCAGCGGTGAAGGGCGTTACATCAACACCGGGGAGCTGTTTTTT. This chain joins TRBV9 and TRBJ2-2; D unresolved. V was shortened by 3 bases and J by 2 bases, with 17 bases between the two germline ends. The CDR3 loop spans 17 amino acids. From germline, CDR1 is SGDLS and CDR2 YYNGEE.

This chain links TRBV5-4 with TRBJ2-2; no firm D call. CDR3 size: 13 residues. The V end lost 4 bases, the J end lost 1 base, and 5 bases lay between the germline ends. From germline, CDR1 is SGHNT and CDR2 YYREEE (reference sequence). CDR3 residues: CASSAQNTGELFF. The CDR3 region has the DNA TGTGCCAGCAGCGCTCAGAACACCGGGGAGCTGTTTTTT.

This sequence joins TRBV30 and TRBJ1-1; no clear D gene. The length of the CDR3 is 13 residues. The germline V and J ends were trimmed by 4 bases and 8 bases, with 17 bases remaining between them. Germline CDR1 and CDR2: GTSNPN and SVGIG (reference sequence). The CDR3 is CAWTEPWTAEAFF. CDR3 DNA: TGTGCCTGGACCGAGCCCTGGACCGCGGAAGCTTTCTTT.

J is TRBJ1-5 and V is TRBV24-1, with TRBD1 as a possible D gene (5 bases). Trimming pared 7 bases from V and 5 bases from J, leaving 8 bases between. Germline V lookup: CDR1 KGHDR, CDR2 SFDVKD. This CDR3 contains 12 residues. CDR3 coding DNA: TGTGCCACCAGCTCCAGGGATCAGCCCCAGCATTTT. Translating it yields CATSSRDQPQHF.